This T cell receptor (beta chain) was captured by sequencing in a study of T cell responses to AZD1222 COVID-19 vaccine (TCRdb year 2021). In terms of the full investigation: A total of approximately 250 trial participants underwent TCR sequencing, of whom about 210 had received two doses of AZD1222 and 26 had received two doses of the MenACWY control vaccine. Trial participants were enrolled by age into subgroups of 18-55, 56-69 and 70-plus years, and around 150, 29 and 61 TCR-sequenced participants, respectively, were included in these subgroups. Results and caveats for the whole study, not just this receptor: Participants were mostly white British, with more females than males. The authors suggested clonal diversity may have been underestimated. The 56-69-year group was small, and its depth increase did not reach significance, likely because of low power. Conclusions about previously exposed vaccinees are limited because only six or seven AZD1222 recipients were SARS-CoV-2 seropositive at baseline. After two AZD1222 doses, spike-specific TCR breadth and depth were significantly higher than at day 0 and than in MenACWY recipients. Because no samples from the day 14 peak response were available, repertoires could be characterized only after the peak T cell response. Vaccine-associated CD4 TCRs spanned the whole spike protein, with dominant responses in regions 160-218 and 743-854. Epitopes outside the regions mutated in the B.1.351 and B.1.1.7 variants were reportedly recognized by nearly half of the unique spike-specific TCRs.

The CDR3 regions of human TCRbeta chains were analyzed by immunosequencing. In the original analysis: TCRs in the repertoires were compared against a reference library of SARS-CoV-2-specific TCRs that had been generated with the MIRA antigen-specificity platform. Breadth meant the fraction of unique TCRs that were SARS-CoV-2-associated, whereas depth meant the fraction of total T cells that were SARS-CoV-2-associated. Using the MIRA data, each spike-specific TCR was mapped to the spike region that the TCR reacts to and placed in a CD4 or CD8 class. Log10-transformed breadth and depth values were compared by one-way ANOVA with Sidak's multiple comparisons tests. TCRdb took this table from immuneACCESS and kept in-frame rearrangements with V and J called. Such tables lack part of the clones; where checked against another copy, unresolved V genes explain under half of the gap, and the rest is unexplained. The V and J calls and the clone size are those of that table, but D and trimming were determined from the DNA. For this sample there are 90,000 to 100,000 clones; roughly 86% appear just once. The ten largest clones add up to roughly 15% of the sample.

What the time point label conveys for this sample: about 28 days (+/-7) after the second vaccine dose. Because spike-specific TCR depth and breadth did not differ between the two schedules, AZD1222 recipients who got a second dose at roughly 4 weeks were pooled with those who got a second dose at roughly 12 weeks. Samples from vaccinated people were obtained from the UK trials COV001 and COV002, which included a single-blind randomized controlled phase 2/3 trial of AZD1222 (ChAdOx1 nCoV-19) in healthy adults. For TCRbeta chain sequencing, PBMC samples were collected from trial participants at day 0 and at day 28 after the second dose. V loses 4 bases, J loses 1 base, and the germline ends lie 13 bases apart. CDR1 and CDR2 are read off the germline V gene as MGHRA and YSYEKL. The CDR3 spans 15 residues, from the cysteine through the phenylalanine. The CDR3 DNA has 45 bases and is translated from base 1.

On this clone: The target of this receptor is not known. The input lacks base qualities; no much larger clone sits a single base away.

The rearrangement combines TRBV4-1 with TRBJ1-1, and possibly TRBD1, on 5 matching bases. Material: peripheral blood, obtained 28 days after the second AZD1222 dose. This clonotype originated in an adult who received the AZD1222 COVID-19 vaccine. The nucleotide sequence reads TGCGCCAGCAGCCCCCCCACAGGTACGAACACTGAAGCTTTCTTT. Its protein reads: CASSPPTGTNTEAFF.